This T cell receptor (beta chain) was found in a study of cytotoxic CD8 clonotypes in ibrutinib-treated CLL. Clones were read by immunoSEQ multiplex PCR, and TCRdb kept only the in-frame ones, dropping some. The table shows approximately 330,000 clones, with about 80% occurring only once. Trimming pared 1 base from V and 2 bases from J, leaving 10 bases between. The CDR3 totals 14 residues. Germline V gene lookup returns CDR1 SGHRS and CDR2 YFSETQ. Sequencing was performed on PBMCs, taken before ibrutinib treatment. This TCR came from a human donor with chronic lymphocytic leukemia. The chain joins TRBV5-1 to TRBJ2-7; D ambiguous. CDR3 region: CASSLLPGTYEQYF. The CDR3 bases are TGCGCCAGCAGCTTGCTCCCAGGTACCTACGAGCAGTACTTC.